This T cell receptor beta chain was sequenced in a study of T cell responses to AZD1222 COVID-19 vaccine. Overall study results and limits: Receipt of two AZD1222 doses was followed by a rise in Spike-specific TCR breadth and depth.

Some clones are missing from TCRdb's copy, which holds only in-frame ones; the method was immunoSEQ multiplex PCR. The sample has under 150,000 clones, roughly 92% seen once. Turning to this clone: The antigen is undetermined.

V trimming: 1 base; J trimming: 0 bases; junction bases outside the gene matches: 7. The CDR3 loop spans 18 amino acids. From germline, CDR1 is LGHNA and CDR2 YSLEER. This rearrangement joins TRBV4-3 to TRBJ2-2, with 8 nucleotides matching TRBD1. This sample comprised peripheral blood, obtained 28 days after the second AZD1222 dose. The origin of this receptor is an adult who received the AZD1222 COVID-19 vaccine. CDR3 region: CASSQGIGQGPNTGELFF. The CDR3 nucleotides read TGCGCCAGCAGCCAAGGAATTGGACAGGGACCGAACACCGGGGAGCTGTTTTTT.